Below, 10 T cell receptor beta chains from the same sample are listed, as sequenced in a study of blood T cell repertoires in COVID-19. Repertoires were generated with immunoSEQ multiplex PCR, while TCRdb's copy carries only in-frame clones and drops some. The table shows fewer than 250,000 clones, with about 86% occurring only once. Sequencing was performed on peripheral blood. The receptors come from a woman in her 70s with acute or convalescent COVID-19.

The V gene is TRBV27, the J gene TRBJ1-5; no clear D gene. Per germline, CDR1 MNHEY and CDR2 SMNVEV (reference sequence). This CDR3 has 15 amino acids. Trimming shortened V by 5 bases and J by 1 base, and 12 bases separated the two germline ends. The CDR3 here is CASSPTGWSNQPQHF. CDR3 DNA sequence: TGTGCCAGCAGTCCAACGGGGTGGAGCAATCAGCCCCAGCATTTT.

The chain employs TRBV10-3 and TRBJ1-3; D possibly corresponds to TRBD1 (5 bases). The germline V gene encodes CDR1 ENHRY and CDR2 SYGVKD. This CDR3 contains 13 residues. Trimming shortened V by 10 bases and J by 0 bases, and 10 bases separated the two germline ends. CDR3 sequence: CATETDSGNTIYF. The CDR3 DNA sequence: TGTGCCACCGAGACAGACTCTGGAAACACCATATATTTT.

The CDR3 loop reads CASSDPTGEDTGELFF. The CDR3 DNA follows: TGTGCCAGCAGCGATCCGACAGGGGAGGACACCGGGGAGCTGTTTTTT. The gene calls are TRBV7-6 and TRBJ2-2; TRBD1 matches at 8 bases. V lost 5 bases, J lost 3 bases, and 8 bases stayed unmatched. The CDR3 is made up of 16 amino acids. Looked up from germline, CDR1 is SGHVS and CDR2 is FNYEAQ.

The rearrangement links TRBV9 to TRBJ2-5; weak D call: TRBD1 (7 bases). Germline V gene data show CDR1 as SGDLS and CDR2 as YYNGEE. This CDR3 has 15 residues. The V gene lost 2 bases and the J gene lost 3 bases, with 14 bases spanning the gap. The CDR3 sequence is CASSVAGGIEETQYF. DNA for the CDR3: TGTGCCAGCAGCGTCGCAGGGGGGATAGAAGAGACCCAGTACTTC.

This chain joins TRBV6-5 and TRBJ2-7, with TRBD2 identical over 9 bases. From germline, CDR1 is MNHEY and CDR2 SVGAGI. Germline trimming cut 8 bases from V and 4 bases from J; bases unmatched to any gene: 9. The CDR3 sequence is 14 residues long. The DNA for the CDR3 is TGTGCCAGCGCCCCAGCGGGAGGACCTTACGAGCAGTACTTC. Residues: CASAPAGGPYEQYF.

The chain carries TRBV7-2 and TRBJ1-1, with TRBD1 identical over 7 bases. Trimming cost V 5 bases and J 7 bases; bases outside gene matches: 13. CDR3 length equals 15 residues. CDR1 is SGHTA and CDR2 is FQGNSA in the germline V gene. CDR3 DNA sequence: TGTGCCAGCAGCCCAGTGGACCTACAGGGGAGTGAAGCTTTCTTT. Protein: CASSPVDLQGSEAFF.

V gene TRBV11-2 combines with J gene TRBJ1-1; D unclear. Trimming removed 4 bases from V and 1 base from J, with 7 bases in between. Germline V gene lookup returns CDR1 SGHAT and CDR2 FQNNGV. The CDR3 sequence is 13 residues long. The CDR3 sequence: CASSSRQNTEAFF. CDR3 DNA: TGTGCCAGCAGCTCCAGACAGAACACTGAAGCTTTCTTT.

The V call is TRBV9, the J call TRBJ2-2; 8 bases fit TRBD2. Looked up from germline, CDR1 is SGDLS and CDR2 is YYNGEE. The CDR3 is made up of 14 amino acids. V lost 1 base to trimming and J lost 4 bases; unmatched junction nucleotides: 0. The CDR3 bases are TGTGCCAGCAGCGTAAGCGGGGGCACCGGGGAGCTGTTTTTT. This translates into CASSVSGGTGELFF. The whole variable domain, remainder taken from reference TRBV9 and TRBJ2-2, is DSGVTQTPKHLITATGQRVTLRCSPRSGDLSVYWYQQSLDQGLQFLIQYYNGEERAKGNILERFSAQQFPDLHSELNLSSLELGDSALYFCASSVSGGTGELFFGEGSRLTVL.

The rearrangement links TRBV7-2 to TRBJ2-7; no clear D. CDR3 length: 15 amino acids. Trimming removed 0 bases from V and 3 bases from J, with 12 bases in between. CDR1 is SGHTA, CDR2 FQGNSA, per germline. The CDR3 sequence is CASSLASLGGYEQYF. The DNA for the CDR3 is TGTGCCAGCAGCTTAGCTAGTCTAGGTGGCTACGAGCAGTACTTC.

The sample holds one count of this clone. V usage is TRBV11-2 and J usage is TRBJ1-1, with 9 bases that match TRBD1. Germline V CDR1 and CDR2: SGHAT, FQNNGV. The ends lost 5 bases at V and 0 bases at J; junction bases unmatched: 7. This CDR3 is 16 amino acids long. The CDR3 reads CASSVTGGALNTEAFF. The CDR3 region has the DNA TGTGCCAGCAGCGTCACAGGGGGCGCGTTGAACACTGAAGCTTTCTTT.